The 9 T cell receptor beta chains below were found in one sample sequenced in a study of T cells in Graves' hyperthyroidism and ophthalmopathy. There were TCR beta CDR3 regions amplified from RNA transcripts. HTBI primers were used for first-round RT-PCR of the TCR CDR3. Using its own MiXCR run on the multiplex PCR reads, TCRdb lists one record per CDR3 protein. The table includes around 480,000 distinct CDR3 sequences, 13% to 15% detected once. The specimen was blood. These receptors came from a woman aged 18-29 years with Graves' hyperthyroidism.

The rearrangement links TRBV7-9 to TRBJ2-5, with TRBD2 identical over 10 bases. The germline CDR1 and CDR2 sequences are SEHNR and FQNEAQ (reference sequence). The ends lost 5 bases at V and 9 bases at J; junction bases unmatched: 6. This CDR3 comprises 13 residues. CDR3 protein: CASSPESGRAQYF. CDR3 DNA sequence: TGTGCCAGCAGCCCAGAGAGCGGGAGGGCCCAGTACTTC.

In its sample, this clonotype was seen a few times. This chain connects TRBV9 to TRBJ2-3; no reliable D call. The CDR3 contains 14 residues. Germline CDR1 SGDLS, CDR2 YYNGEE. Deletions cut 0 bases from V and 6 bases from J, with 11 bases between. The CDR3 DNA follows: TGTGCCAGCAGCGTAGATCATCCACCGGATACGCAGTATTTT. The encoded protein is CASSVDHPPDTQYF.

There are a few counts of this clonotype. The CDR3 here is CASSPGGRETQYF. The CDR3 nucleotides are TGTGCCAGCAGCCCAGGAGGGAGAGAGACCCAGTACTTC. The chain joins TRBV9 to TRBJ2-5; maybe TRBD2 (6 bases). The V end was cut by 4 bases, the J end by 4 bases, with 11 bases between. This CDR3 spans 13 amino acids. Germline V gene data show CDR1 as SGDLS and CDR2 as YYNGEE.

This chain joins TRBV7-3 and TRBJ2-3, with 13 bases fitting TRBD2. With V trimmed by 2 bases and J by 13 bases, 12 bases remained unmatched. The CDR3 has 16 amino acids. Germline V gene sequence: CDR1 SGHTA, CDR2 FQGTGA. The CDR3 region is CASSLSRLAGGEWKYF. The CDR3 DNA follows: TGTGCCAGCAGCTTATCCCGACTAGCGGGAGGAGAGTGGAAGTATTTT.

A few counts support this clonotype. The CDR3 reads CASSFSSNTRGELFF. The CDR3 DNA reads as TGTGCCAGCAGCTTCAGTTCCAATACGCGCGGGGAGCTGTTTTTT. This chain connects TRBV7-3 to TRBJ2-2; the D is unclear. V was shortened by 3 bases and J by 7 bases, with 15 bases between the two germline ends. This CDR3 is 15 amino acids long. Germline loops: CDR1 SGHTA, CDR2 FQGTGA.

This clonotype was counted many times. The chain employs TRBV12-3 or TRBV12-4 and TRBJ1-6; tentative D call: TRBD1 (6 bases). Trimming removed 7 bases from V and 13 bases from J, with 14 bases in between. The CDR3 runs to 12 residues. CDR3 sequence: CASTRDILPLHF. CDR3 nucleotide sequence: TGTGCCAGCACCCGGGACATCCTTCCCCTCCACTTT.

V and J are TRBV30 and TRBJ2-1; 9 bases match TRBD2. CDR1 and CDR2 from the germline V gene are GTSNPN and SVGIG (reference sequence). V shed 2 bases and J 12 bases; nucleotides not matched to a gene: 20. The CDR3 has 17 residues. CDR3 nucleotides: TGTGCCTGGAGTCGACGACTCATGGGTCAAGGCGGGGGGGGGCAGTTCTTC. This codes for CAWSRRLMGQGGGGQFF.

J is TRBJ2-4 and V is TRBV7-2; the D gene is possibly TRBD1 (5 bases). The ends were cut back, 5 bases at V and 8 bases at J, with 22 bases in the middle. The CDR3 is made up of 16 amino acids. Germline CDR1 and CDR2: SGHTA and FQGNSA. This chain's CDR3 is CASSPPGWVGIDIQYF. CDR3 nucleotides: TGTGCCAGCAGCCCCCCAGGGTGGGTTGGGATAGACATTCAGTACTTC.

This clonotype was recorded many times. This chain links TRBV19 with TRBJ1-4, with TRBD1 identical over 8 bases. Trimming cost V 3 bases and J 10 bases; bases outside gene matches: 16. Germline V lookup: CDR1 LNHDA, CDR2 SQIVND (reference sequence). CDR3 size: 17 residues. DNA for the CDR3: TGTGCCAGTAGTATGAACCCTCAGGGGGCAAGACATGGAAAACTGTTTTTT. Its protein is CASSMNPQGARHGKLFF.